This T cell receptor (beta chain) derives from a study of blood T cell repertoires in COVID-19. For the study at large: Sources were T cells, B-cell-depleted T cells, or PBMCs; the material itself was cDNA or gDNA.

TCRdb keeps only in-frame clones here, not all; method: immunoSEQ multiplex PCR. The repertoire holds around 300,000 clones, with 88% as singletons. The receptor's source is a woman in her 50s with active or convalescent COVID-19. Sample: peripheral blood.

The CDR3 DNA follows: TGTGCCTGGGCTAGCGGGAGTCGACAAGAGACCCAGTACTTC. Translation gives CAWASGSRQETQYF. V and J are TRBV30 and TRBJ2-5, with 10 bases identical to TRBD2. J was trimmed by 2 bases and V by 5 bases; bases with no gene match: 5. The germline V gene encodes CDR1 GTSNPN and CDR2 SVGIG (reference sequence). This CDR3 has 14 amino acids.